This entry is about one TCR beta chain. This CDR3 spans 14 amino acids. CDR1 is SEHNR, CDR2 FQNEAQ, per germline (reference sequence). V lost 2 bases and J lost 0, with 8 bases in between. Here immunoSEQ multiplex PCR was the method, and the copy in TCRdb shows in-frame clones only, minus some. The sample holds around 100,000 clones, 70% to 90% seen once. This sample is drawn from a study of blood T cell repertoires in COVID-19. About the research overall: Samples of COVID-19 (acute and convalescent) were obtained from the United States, Italy and Spain.

The rearrangement links TRBV7-9 to TRBJ2-7; D is unclear. Material for sequencing was peripheral blood. This sequence originates from a man in his forties or fifties in a cohort sampled during active COVID-19. The CDR3 loop is CASSLMGTSYEQYF. In DNA, the CDR3 is TGTGCCAGCAGCTTAATGGGCACCTCCTACGAGCAGTACTTC.